The clone carrying this T cell receptor beta chain turned up a few times. What it binds is not known. A 5'RACE template-switching step, the method used to make TCR cDNA, added a universal primer site and UMIs. Each CDR3 protein gets one entry after TCRdb re-called the 5' RACE reads with MiXCR. The table has about 330,000 distinct CDR3 sequences, approximately 8% seen once. The sample comes from a study of T cells after yellow fever vaccination. Germline trimming cut 3 bases from V and 4 bases from J; bases unmatched to any gene: 21. The CDR3 sequence is 21 residues long. Germline V gene data show CDR1 as MNHEY and CDR2 as SVGEGT. Notes on the study in general: Reappearing after the booster were most of the clones from primary vaccination (96% CD4, around 90% CD8).

This receptor was obtained from a man younger than 35 who received the YFV17D yellow fever vaccine. This chain links TRBV6-2 or TRBV6-3 with TRBJ2-1, with 10 bases fitting TRBD1. The source was PBMCs, collected more than 35 days after the first yellow fever vaccination. The DNA of the CDR3 is TGTGCCAGCAGTTATACCCGAGGGACAGGGGTAGTGGGTTATCGGTACAATGAGCAGTTCTTC. This sequence encodes CASSYTRGTGVVGYRYNEQFF.